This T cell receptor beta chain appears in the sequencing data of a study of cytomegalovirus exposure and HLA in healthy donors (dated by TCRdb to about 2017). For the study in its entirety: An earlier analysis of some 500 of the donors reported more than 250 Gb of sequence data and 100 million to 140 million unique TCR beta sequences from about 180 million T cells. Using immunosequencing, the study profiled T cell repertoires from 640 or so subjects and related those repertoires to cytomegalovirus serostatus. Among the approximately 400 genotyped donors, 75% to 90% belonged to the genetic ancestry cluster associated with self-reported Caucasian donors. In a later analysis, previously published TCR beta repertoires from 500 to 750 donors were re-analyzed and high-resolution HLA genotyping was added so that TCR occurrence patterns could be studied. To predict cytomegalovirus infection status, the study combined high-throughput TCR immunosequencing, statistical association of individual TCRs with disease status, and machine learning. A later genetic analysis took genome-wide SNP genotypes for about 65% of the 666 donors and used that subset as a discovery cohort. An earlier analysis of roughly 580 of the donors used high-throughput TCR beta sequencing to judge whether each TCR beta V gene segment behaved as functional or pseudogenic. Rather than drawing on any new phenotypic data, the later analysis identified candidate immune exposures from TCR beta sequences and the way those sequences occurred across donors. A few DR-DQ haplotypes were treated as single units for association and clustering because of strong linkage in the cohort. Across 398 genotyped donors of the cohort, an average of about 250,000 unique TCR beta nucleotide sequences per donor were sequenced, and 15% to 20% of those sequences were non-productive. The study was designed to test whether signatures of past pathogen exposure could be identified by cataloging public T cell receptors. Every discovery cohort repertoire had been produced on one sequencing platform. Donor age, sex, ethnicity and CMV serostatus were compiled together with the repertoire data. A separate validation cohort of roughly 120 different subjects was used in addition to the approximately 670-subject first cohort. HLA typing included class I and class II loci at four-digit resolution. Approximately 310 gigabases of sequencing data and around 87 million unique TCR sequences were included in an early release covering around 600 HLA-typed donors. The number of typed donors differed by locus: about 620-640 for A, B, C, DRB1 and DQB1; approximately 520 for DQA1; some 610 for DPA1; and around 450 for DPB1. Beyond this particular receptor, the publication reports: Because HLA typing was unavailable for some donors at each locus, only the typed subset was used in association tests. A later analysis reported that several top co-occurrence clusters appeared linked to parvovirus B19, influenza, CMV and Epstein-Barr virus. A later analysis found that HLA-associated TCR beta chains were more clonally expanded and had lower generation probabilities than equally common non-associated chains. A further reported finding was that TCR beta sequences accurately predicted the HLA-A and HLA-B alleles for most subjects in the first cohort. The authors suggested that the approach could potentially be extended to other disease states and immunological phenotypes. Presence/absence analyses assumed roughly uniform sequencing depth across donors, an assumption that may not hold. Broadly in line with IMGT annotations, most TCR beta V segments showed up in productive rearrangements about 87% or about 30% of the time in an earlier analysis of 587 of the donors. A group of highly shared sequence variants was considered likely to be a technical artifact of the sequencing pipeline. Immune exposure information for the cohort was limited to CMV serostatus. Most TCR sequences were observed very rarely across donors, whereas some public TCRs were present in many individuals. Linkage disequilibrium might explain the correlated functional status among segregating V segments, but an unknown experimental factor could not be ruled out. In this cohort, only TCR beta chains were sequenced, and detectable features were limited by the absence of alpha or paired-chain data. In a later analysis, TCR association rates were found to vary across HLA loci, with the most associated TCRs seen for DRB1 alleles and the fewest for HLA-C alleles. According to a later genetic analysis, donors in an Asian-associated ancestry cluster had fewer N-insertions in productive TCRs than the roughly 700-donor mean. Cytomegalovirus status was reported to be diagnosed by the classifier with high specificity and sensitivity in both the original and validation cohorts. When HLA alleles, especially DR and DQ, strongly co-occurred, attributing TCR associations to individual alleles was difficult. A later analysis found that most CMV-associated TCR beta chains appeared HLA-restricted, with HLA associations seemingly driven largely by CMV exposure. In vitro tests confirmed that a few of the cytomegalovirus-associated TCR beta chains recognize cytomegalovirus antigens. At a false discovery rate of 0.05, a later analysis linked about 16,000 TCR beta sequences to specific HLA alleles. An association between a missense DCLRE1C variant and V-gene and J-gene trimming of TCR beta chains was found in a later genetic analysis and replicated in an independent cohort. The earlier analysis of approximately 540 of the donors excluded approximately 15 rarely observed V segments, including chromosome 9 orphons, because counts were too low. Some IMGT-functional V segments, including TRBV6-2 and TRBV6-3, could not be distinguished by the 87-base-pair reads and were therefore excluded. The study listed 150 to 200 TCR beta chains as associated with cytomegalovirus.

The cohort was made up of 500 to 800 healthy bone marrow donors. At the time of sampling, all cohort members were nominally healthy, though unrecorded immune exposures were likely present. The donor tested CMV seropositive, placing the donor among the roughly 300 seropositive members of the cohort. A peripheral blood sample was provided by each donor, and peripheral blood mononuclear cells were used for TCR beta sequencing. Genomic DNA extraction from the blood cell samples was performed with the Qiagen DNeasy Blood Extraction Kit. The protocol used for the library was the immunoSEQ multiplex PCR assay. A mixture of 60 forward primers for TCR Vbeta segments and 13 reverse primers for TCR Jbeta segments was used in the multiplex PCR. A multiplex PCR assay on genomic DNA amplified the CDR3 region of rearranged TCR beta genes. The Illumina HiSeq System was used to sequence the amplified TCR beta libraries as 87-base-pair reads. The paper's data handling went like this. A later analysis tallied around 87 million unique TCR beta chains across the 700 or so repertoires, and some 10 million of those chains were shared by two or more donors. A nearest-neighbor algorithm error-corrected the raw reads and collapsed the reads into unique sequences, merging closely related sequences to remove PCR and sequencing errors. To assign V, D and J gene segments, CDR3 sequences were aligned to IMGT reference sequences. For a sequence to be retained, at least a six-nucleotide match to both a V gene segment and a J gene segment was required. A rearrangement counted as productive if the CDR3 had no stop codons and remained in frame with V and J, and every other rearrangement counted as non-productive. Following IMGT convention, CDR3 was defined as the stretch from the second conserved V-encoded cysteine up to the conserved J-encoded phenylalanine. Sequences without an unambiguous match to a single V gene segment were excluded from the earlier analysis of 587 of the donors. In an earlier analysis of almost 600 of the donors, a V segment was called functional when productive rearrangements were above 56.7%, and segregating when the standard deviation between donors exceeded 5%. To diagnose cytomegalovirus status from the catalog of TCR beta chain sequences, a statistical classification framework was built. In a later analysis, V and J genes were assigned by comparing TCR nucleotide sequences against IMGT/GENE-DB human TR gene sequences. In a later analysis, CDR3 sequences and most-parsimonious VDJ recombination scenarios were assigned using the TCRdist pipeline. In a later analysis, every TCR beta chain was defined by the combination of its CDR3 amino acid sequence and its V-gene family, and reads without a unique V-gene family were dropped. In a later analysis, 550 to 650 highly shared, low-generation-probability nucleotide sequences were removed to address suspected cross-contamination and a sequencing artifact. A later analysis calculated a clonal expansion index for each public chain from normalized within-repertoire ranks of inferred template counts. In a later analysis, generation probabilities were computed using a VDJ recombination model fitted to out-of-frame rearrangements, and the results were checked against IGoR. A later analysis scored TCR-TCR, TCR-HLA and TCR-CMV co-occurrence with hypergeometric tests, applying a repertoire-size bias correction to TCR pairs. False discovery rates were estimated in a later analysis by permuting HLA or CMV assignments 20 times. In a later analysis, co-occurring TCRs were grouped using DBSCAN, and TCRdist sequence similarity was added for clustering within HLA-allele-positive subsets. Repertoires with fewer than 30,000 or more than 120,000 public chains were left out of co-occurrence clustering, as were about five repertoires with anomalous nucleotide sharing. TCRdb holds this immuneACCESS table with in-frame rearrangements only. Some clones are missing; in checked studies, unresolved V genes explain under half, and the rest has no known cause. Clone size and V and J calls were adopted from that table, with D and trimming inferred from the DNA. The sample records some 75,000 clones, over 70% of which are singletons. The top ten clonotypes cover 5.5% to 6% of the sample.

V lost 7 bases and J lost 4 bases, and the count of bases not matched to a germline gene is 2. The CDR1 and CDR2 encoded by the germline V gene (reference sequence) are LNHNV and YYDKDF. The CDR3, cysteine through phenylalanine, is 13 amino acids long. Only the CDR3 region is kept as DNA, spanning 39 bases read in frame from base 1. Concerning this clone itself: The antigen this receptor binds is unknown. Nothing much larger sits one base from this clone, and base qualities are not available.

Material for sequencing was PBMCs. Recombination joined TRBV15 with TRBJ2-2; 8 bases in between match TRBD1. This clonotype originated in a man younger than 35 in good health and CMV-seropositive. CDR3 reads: CATNGQGTGELFF. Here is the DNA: TGTGCCACCAATGGACAGGGCACCGGGGAGCTGTTTTTT.